This T cell receptor (beta chain) originates from a study of T-cell memory formation after mild COVID-19. The CDR3 has 12 residues. From germline, CDR1 is MNHNS and CDR2 SASEGT. About this clonotype itself: Mismatch with germline at one junction end may stem from a read error.

One entry per CDR3 protein results from TCRdb running MiXCR on the 5' RACE reads. The table has roughly 300,000 distinct CDR3 sequences, 15% to 20% seen once; the top ten hold about 23%. V is TRBV6-1 and J is TRBJ1-2; D ambiguous. Sample: PBMCs or a T cell subset sorted from them (not recorded which). This TCR was sampled from a man between 18 and 35 years old who had mild COVID-19 (a few samples of this study predate the infection). Cell type and time point are not known. The CDR3 nucleotides read TGTGCCAGCAGGCCGATCGATATATGGAATGACTTC. Translated: CASRPIDIWNDF.